There are many counts of the clone carrying this T cell receptor (beta chain). The antigen is undetermined. This CDR3 spans 14 amino acids. CDR1 is LGHNA, CDR2 YSLEER, per germline. The V and J ends lost 4 bases and 2 bases respectively, with 8 bases between them. This sample is part of a study of T cells after yellow fever vaccination. Study context: Preparing low-cell-number fractions relied on SMART-Seq v4 Ultra Low Input. Study-wide results and limits: Reappearing after the booster were most of the clones from primary vaccination (roughly 96% CD4, about 88% CD8).

A process of 5'RACE template switching, which added a universal primer site and UMIs, was used to make TCR cDNA. MiXCR was run by TCRdb on the 5' RACE reads, yielding one entry per CDR3 protein. Of 200,000 to 300,000 distinct CDR3 sequences listed, 5.5% to 8.5% are singletons. The gene calls are TRBV4-3 and TRBJ2-2; D call uncertain. The sample was CD4+ T cells sorted from PBMCs, taken on the day of the yellow fever booster vaccination. This TCR came from a man under 40 who received the YFV17D yellow fever vaccine. This CDR3 reads CASSLNRNTGELFF. The CDR3 DNA follows: TGCGCCAGCAGCCTGAACCGCAACACCGGGGAGCTGTTTTTT.